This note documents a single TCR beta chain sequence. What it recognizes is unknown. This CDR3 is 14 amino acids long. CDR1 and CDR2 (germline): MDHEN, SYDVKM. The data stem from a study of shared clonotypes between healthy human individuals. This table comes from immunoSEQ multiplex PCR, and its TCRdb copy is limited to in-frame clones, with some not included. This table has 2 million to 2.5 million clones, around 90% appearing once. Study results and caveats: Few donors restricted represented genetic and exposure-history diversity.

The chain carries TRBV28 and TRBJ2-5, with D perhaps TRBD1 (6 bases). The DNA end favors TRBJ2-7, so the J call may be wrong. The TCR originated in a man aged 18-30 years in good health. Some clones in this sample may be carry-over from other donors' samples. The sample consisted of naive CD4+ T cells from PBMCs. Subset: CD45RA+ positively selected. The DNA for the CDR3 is TGTGCCAGCAGTTTGACACAGGGATCGGGCGAGCAGTACTTC. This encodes CASSLTQGSGEQYF.